A selection of T cell receptor beta chains follows, all from one sample in a study of cytomegalovirus exposure and HLA in healthy donors. Produced via immunoSEQ multiplex PCR; TCRdb's table is partial and in-frame only. Among about 130,000 clones listed, over 70% were seen once. Sequences were obtained from PBMCs. The receptors originated from a woman aged 60-75 years in good health and CMV-seropositive. Both conserved end residues are part of each CDR3. Fields, in order: V gene, CDR3 protein.

v_gene: TRBV5-4; CDR3aa: CASSPAPGFGHEQYF
v_gene: TRBV9; CDR3aa: CASSRTGMRGMNTEAFF
v_gene: TRBV2; CDR3aa: CASTPDRVVYNSPLHF
v_gene: TRBV5-6; CDR3aa: CASSRTGMYQETQYF
v_gene: TRBV19; CDR3aa: CASSGRTTGELFF
v_gene: TRBV5-1; CDR3aa: CASSTLTGYTF
v_gene: TRBV5-1; CDR3aa: CASSLVQGGSSPLHF
v_gene: TRBV5-1; CDR3aa: CASSLVQRAEAFF
v_gene: TRBV6-5; CDR3aa: CASSYSGQGLAETQYF
v_gene: TRBV9; CDR3aa: CASSAPTKFFDSTDTQYF
v_gene: TRBV5-4; CDR3aa: CASSLVLQGASEAFF
v_gene: TRBV27; CDR3aa: CASSLTGGSQPQHF
v_gene: TRBV9; CDR3aa: CASSKPGMGTQYF
v_gene: TRBV12-5; CDR3aa: CASGPGTANYGYTF
v_gene: TRBV7-6; CDR3aa: CASSDSEVTEAFF
v_gene: TRBV6-5; CDR3aa: CATRQGAGNEQFF
v_gene: TRBV7-9; CDR3aa: CASSLGLSYSNQPQHF
v_gene: TRBV6-6; CDR3aa: CASTLRTGTNTGELFF
v_gene: TRBV29-1; CDR3aa: CSVGQGETTDTQYF
v_gene: TRBV9; CDR3aa: CASSVGLAGGQETQYF
v_gene: TRBV7-6; CDR3aa: CASSTGQNTEAFF
v_gene: TRBV9; CDR3aa: CASSVGRSYGYTF
v_gene: TRBV7-6; CDR3aa: CASSLGPDSYEQYF
v_gene: TRBV18; CDR3aa: CASSPRAGGEKLFF
v_gene: TRBV7-8; CDR3aa: CASSLNVGQGAAFF
v_gene: TRBV5-1; CDR3aa: CASSFGTVNTGELFF
v_gene: TRBV5-6; CDR3aa: CASSLADSQYSYNSPLHF
v_gene: TRBV7-9; CDR3aa: CASSPTFSGGTEAFF
v_gene: TRBV19; CDR3aa: CASSARQGKRAYEQYF
v_gene: TRBV6-5; CDR3aa: CASRGGSSYEQYF
v_gene: TRBV6-5; CDR3aa: CASSYSTRIGELFF
v_gene: TRBV27; CDR3aa: CASSLETGELFF
v_gene: TRBV5-6; CDR3aa: CASSLGQGNYGYTF
v_gene: TRBV15; CDR3aa: CATSRDRGPDSEQYF
v_gene: TRBV27; CDR3aa: CASSWTGTGDDEQYF
v_gene: TRBV20-1; CDR3aa: CSAARSREQFF
v_gene: TRBV19; CDR3aa: CASSSPGSNQPQHF
v_gene: TRBV7-9; CDR3aa: CSSSFWLGLDTYEQYF
v_gene: TRBV5-1; CDR3aa: CASREGVMNTEAFF
v_gene: TRBV29-1; CDR3aa: CSVPLGRTEAFF
v_gene: TRBV9; CDR3aa: CASSVDETGTSYEQYF
v_gene: TRBV5-4; CDR3aa: CASSLDRYEQYF
v_gene: TRBV7-3; CDR3aa: CASSSDRGQPQHF
v_gene: TRBV19; CDR3aa: CASSTTSGGYNEQFF
v_gene: TRBV9; CDR3aa: CASSVAWAAISEQFF
v_gene: TRBV27; CDR3aa: CASSLGQVYSPLHF
v_gene: TRBV7-3; CDR3aa: CASSRTGGADYGYTF
v_gene: TRBV6-5; CDR3aa: CASSYSPTGGLYEQYF
v_gene: TRBV5-4; CDR3aa: CASSPQSSGGAGETQYF
v_gene: TRBV11-2; CDR3aa: CASSLGTGGELFF
v_gene: TRBV10-3; CDR3aa: CAISESANPSSYNSPLHF
v_gene: TRBV6-5; CDR3aa: CASSDTSSGANVLTF